The 14 T cell receptor beta chains given below trace back to one sample, sequenced in a study of cytomegalovirus exposure and HLA in healthy donors. PCR used 60 Vbeta primers and 13 Jbeta primers. Profiling relied on immunoSEQ multiplex PCR, and the TCRdb table lists in-frame clones only, not all of them. The sample gives 110,000 or so clones, about 72% of which show up once; almost 5% is in the top ten. The sample taken for sequencing was PBMCs. The receptors come from a man over 45 in good health and CMV-seropositive.

This clone was detected once. The rearrangement joins TRBV6-1 to TRBJ2-2; the match to TRBD1 covers 11 bases. Trimming took 5 bases from V and 5 from J; bases not matched to a gene: 4. The CDR3 consists of 15 residues. In germline, CDR1 is MNHNS, CDR2 SASEGT. CDR3 bases: TGTGCCAGCAGTTTTGGGACAGGGGGTACCGGGGAGCTGTTTTTT. Its translation: CASSFGTGGTGELFF.

The chain couples TRBV29-1 to TRBJ2-1, with TRBD1 matching 11 bases. The CDR3 contains 13 residues. Losses at the gene ends were 7 bases for V and 7 bases for J; bases not matched to a gene: 6. The germline V gene encodes CDR1 SQVTM and CDR2 ANQGSEA. This CDR3 is CSGGQGARNEQFF. The CDR3 bases are TGCAGCGGCGGACAGGGGGCGCGAAATGAGCAGTTCTTC.

The count of this clone is one. The rearrangement uses TRBV5-6 and TRBJ2-7; D perhaps matches TRBD2 (5 bases). V was cut by 1 base and J by 1 base, with 12 bases left in between. The CDR3 is 15 residues long. Germline CDR1 SGHDT, CDR2 YYEEEE. As DNA, the CDR3 is TGTGCCAGCAGCTTGAGAGGGAGAAGTTCCTACGAGCAGTACTTC. It encodes CASSLRGRSSYEQYF.

The V gene is TRBV28, the J gene TRBJ1-5; D possibly corresponds to TRBD1 (6 bases). Trimming pared 5 bases from V and 3 bases from J, leaving 11 bases between. This CDR3 contains 14 residues. In germline, CDR1 is MDHEN, CDR2 SYDVKM. This CDR3 reads CASSPGQINQPQHF. CDR3 sequence (DNA): TGTGCCAGCAGTCCCGGACAGATCAATCAGCCCCAGCATTTT. The whole variable domain, filled in from reference TRBV28 and TRBJ1-5, reads DVKVTQSSRYLVKRTGEKVFLECVQDMDHENMFWYRQDPGLGLRLIYFSYDVKMKEKGDIPEGYSVSREKKERFSLILESASTNQTSMYLCASSPGQINQPQHFGDGTRLSIL.

The chain employs TRBV28 and TRBJ1-4; D not resolved. This CDR3 is 14 amino acids long. The V and J ends lost 7 bases and 0 bases respectively, with 9 bases between them. Germline V gives CDR1 MDHEN, CDR2 SYDVKM. CDR3 in DNA: TGTGCCAGCAAACCAGCGACAACTAATGAAAAACTGTTTTTT. This codes for CASKPATTNEKLFF.

This clone was picked up a small number of times. This chain links TRBV2 with TRBJ1-1, with D possibly being TRBD1 (6 bases). Trimming removed 1 base from V and 2 bases from J, with 11 bases in between. The CDR3 consists of 15 residues. Germline CDR1 SNHLY, CDR2 FYNNEI. The DNA for the CDR3 is TGTGCCAGCAGTGAAGTAAAGGGGACAAACACTGAAGCTTTCTTT. Residues: CASSEVKGTNTEAFF.

This clone turned up a few times. This chain uses TRBV19 with TRBJ2-1, with 7 bases matching TRBD2. V trimming: 0 bases; J trimming: 4 bases; junction bases outside the gene matches: 3. CDR3 length equals 15 residues. Looked up from germline, CDR1 is LNHDA and CDR2 is SQIVND (reference sequence). The CDR3 region has the DNA TGTGCCAGTAGTATAGATGAGCGGGGATACAATGAGCAGTTCTTC. Translation: CASSIDERGYNEQFF.

The chain employs TRBV5-1 and TRBJ1-1; a weak D match, TRBD1 (6 bases). This CDR3 is 15 amino acids long. The V end lost 3 bases, the J end lost 1 base, and 13 bases lay between the germline ends. CDR1 and CDR2 from the germline V gene are SGHRS and YFSETQ. Here the CDR3 DNA reads TGCGCCAGCAGCTCGGGGGCGGGGGGGAACACTGAAGCTTTCTTT. It is translated as CASSSGAGGNTEAFF. Full variable domain (rest looked up from reference TRBV5-1 and TRBJ1-1): KAGVTQTPRYLIKTRGQQVTLSCSPISGHRSVSWYQQTPGQGLQFLFEYFSETQRNKGNFPGRFSGRQFSNSRSEMNVSTLELGDSALYLCASSSGAGGNTEAFFGQGTRLTVV.

The chain carries TRBV28 and TRBJ1-1, with 10 bases aligning to TRBD1. After removal of 4 bases from V and 2 bases from J, the junction contained 10 bases not matched to a gene. The CDR3 spans 17 residues. Germline V lookup: CDR1 MDHEN, CDR2 SYDVKM. The CDR3 sequence: CASSSTGQGRRNTEAFF. The CDR3 nucleotides read TGTGCCAGCAGTTCGACGGGACAGGGGAGAAGAAACACTGAAGCTTTCTTT.

The gene calls are TRBV7-2 and TRBJ2-5; 12 nucleotides match TRBD2. The CDR3 contains 16 residues. Germline CDR1 and CDR2: SGHTA and FQGNSA. Unmatched junction bases numbered 9, after V lost 5 bases and J lost 5 bases. CDR3 coding DNA: TGTGCCAGCAGCCCGGGTGGACTAGCGGGAAGGGAGACCCAGTACTTC. Translation: CASSPGGLAGRETQYF.

This clone was picked up one time. V gene TRBV7-2 combines with J gene TRBJ1-1, with D perhaps TRBD1 (6 bases). V lost 5 bases, J lost 6 bases, and 13 bases lay in between. Per the germline V gene, CDR1 is SGHTA and CDR2 is FQGNSA. The CDR3 loop spans 13 amino acids. For the CDR3, the DNA is TGTGCCAGCAGCCCCGGGACAAACGCTGAAGCTTTCTTT. Translated, it gives CASSPGTNAEAFF.

There are a few counts of this clone. The gene calls are TRBV6-5 and TRBJ1-6; the D gene is possibly TRBD1 (6 bases). The CDR3 is 14 residues long. Trimming took off 6 bases at V and 9 bases at J, with 15 bases between the two ends. Germline lookup yields CDR1 MNHEY and CDR2 SVGAGI. The CDR3 DNA sequence: TGTGCCAGCAGCTCCGGGACACCGGGTTCACCCCTCCACTTT. It translates to CASSSGTPGSPLHF.

This clone appeared a few times. The rearrangement uses TRBV30 and TRBJ2-5; 7 bases align to TRBD1. Germline loops: CDR1 GTSNPN, CDR2 SVGIG (reference sequence). This CDR3 has 11 amino acids. The trim removed 1 base at V and 11 bases at J, leaving 4 bases unmatched. The CDR3 sequence: CAWSGTRGQYF. The CDR3 bases are TGTGCCTGGAGTGGGACCAGGGGGCAGTACTTC.

This clone came up a few times. This chain joins TRBV10-3 and TRBJ2-3, with D tentatively TRBD1 (7 bases). The V and J ends lost 2 bases and 2 bases respectively, with 11 bases between them. Germline V gene data show CDR1 as ENHRY and CDR2 as SYGVKD. CDR3 length equals 15 residues. The CDR3 nucleotides read TGTGCCATCAGTGAGGCCAGGGGGGACACAGATACGCAGTATTTT. Its translation is CAISEARGDTDTQYF.